This TCR beta chain was sequenced for a study of blood T cells in healthy people across ages. Findings and caveats of the study: Versus aged donors, long-lived donors had higher diversity and more naive CD4+ cells.

With a J-beta primer mix and a sample-barcoded 5' primer, a second PCR ran about 7 to 12 cycles. Each CDR3 protein gets one entry after TCRdb re-called the 5' RACE reads with MiXCR. The sample consists of over 1.5 million distinct CDR3 sequences, just under 50% of them appearing once. A note on this clonotype: Its antigen is not identified.

CDR1 is SGHRS and CDR2 is YFSETQ in the germline V gene. This CDR3 comprises 19 residues. The sequence was obtained from a woman in her thirties or forties in good health. The sequencing sample was made of blood. The rearrangement links TRBV5-1 to TRBJ2-1; TRBD1 matches at 9 bases. The J call may be mistaken, given a closer DNA end match to TRBJ2-7. CDR3 sequence: CASSSPPSRTGDPYNEQYF. Written as DNA, the CDR3 is TGCGCCAGCAGCTCCCCCCCCTCCCGGACAGGGGATCCCTACAATGAGCAGTACTTC.